This T cell receptor (delta chain) is from a study of gamma delta lymphoproliferative disorders and STAT genes. Overall study: Delta libraries were made per EuroClonality-NGS working group procedure. Broader study findings: Leukemic cells skewed toward terminal effectors, unlike likely varied control T cells. In whole-repertoire clustering, gamma separated patients from controls, unlike delta.

CDR3 length: 17 amino acids. Trimming removed 4 bases from V and 0 bases from J; junction bases left unmatched: 11. Germline V gene sequence: CDR1 TSWWSYY, CDR2 QGS. This clone was detected many times. Antigen: not known. This DNA translates differently at residue 5 from the TCRdb protein, which is that of a much larger clone; a read error is likely, and the protein shown is the DNA's own translation. TCRdb reprocessed the multiplex PCR reads using CATT. The sample holds around 1,200 delta-chain clones, under 2% seen once. PBMCs from patients and controls supplied the genomic DNA for sequencing. Sequencing used blood. This receptor was identified in a human donor in good health. J is TRDJ1 and V is TRDV1; 7 bases are shared with TRDD3. The CDR3 sequence: CALGGLWGTPYTDKLIF. The CDR3 DNA sequence: TGTGCTCTTGGGGGACTATGGGGGACCCCTTACACCGATAAACTCATCTTT.